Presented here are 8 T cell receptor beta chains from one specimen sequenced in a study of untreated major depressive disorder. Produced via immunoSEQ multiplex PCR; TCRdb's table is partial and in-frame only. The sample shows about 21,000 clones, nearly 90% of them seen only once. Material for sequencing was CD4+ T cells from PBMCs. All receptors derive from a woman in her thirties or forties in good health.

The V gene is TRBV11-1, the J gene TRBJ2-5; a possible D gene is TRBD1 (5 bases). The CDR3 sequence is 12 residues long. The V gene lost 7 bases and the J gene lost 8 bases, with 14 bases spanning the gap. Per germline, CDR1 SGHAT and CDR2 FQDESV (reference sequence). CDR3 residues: CASNTGLGTQYF. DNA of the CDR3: TGTGCCAGCAACACAGGCTTAGGTACCCAGTACTTC.

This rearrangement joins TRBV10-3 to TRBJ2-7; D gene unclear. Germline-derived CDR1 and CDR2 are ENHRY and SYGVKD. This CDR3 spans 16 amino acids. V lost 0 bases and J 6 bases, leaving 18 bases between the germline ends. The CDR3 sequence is CAISESIVPSSIEQYF. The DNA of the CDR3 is TGTGCCATCAGTGAGTCAATTGTCCCTAGTTCTATCGAGCAGTACTTC.

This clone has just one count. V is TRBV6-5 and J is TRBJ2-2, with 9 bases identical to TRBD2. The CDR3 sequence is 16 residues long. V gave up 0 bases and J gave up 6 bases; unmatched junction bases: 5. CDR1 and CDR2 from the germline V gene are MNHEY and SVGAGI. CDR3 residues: CASSYSETSGPGELFF. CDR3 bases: TGTGCCAGCAGTTACTCAGAGACTAGCGGCCCCGGGGAGCTGTTTTTT.

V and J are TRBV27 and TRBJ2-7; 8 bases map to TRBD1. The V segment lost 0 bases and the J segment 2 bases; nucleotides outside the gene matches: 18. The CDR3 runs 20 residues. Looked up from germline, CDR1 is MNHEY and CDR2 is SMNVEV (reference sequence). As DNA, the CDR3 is TGTGCCAGCAGTTTATCTCTAACAGGGGGGCGTGGGGGTCGGGCCTACGAGCAGTACTTC. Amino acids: CASSLSLTGGRGGRAYEQYF.

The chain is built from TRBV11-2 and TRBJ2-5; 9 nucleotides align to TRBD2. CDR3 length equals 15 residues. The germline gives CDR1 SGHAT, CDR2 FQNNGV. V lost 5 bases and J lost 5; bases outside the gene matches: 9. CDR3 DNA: TGTGCCAGCAGCCCTCGCGGGGGGGCGCAGGAGACCCAGTACTTC. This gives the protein CASSPRGGAQETQYF.

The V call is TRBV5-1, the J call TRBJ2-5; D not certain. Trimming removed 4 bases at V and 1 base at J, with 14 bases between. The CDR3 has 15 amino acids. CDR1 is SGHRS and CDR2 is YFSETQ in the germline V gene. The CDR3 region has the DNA TGCGCCAGCAGCCCATCCCCGGGCGGCCAAGAGACCCAGTACTTC. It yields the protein CASSPSPGGQETQYF.

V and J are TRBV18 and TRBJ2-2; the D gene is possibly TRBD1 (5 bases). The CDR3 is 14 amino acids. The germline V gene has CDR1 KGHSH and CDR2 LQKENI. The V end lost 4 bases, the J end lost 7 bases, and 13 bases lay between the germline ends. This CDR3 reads CASSRTTNGGELFF. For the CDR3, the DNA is TGTGCCAGCTCACGGACAACTAATGGCGGGGAGCTGTTTTTT.

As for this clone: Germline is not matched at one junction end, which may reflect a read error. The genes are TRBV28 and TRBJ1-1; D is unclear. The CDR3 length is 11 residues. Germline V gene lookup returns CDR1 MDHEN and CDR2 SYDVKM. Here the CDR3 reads CASSVWTLLSF. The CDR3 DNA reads TGTGCCAGCAGTGTTTGGACGCTGCTTTCTTTT.